The clone carrying this T cell receptor beta chain was detected a few times. The antigen is unknown. The data stem from a study of post-analysis software for immune sequencing data. The CDR3 spans 16 residues. The germline CDR1 and CDR2 sequences are SGHRS and YFSETQ. V was clipped by 0 bases and J by 6 bases, with 16 bases between them. TCR beta cDNA libraries included unique molecular identifiers. TCRdb passed the PCR reads through MiXCR, listing each CDR3 protein once. The sample lists about 800,000 distinct CDR3 sequences, roughly 29% occurring once. General study points: TRBV5-6, TRBV5-1 and TRBV20-1 belonged to a set of roughly 5 TRBV segments that were more frequent in patients than controls.

The rearrangement joins TRBV5-1 to TRBJ1-5; D not resolved. What was sequenced was blood. The sequence derives from a girl aged 10-17 years with multiple sclerosis. CDR3 in DNA: TGCGCCAGCAGCTTGGAGGGTTTGGCTCTCGGTCAGCCCCAGCATTTT. It translates to CASSLEGLALGQPQHF.